This T cell receptor beta chain was documented in a study of technical replicates of blood from a handful of donors. This clone was counted once. The junction departs from germline at one end; a sequencing error may be responsible. The CDR3 has 18 residues. The germline V gene encodes CDR1 SGHDN and CDR2 FVKESK. Only in-frame clones appear in the TCRdb table, and some are missing; sequencing was by immunoSEQ multiplex PCR. Of about 75,000 clones in the sample, approximately 96% were seen once. V and J are TRBV14 and TRBJ2-3, with 7 bases lining up with TRBD2. The source material was T cells isolated from PBMCs. This receptor was obtained from a human donor in good health. The CDR3 sequence: CASSQDGRADERGDAQYF. The CDR3 DNA follows: TGTGCCAGCAGCCAAGACGGACGGGCAGACGAGCGGGGAGATGCGCAGTATTTT.